The 24 T cell receptor beta chains reported below all come from one sample, sequenced in a study of blood T cell repertoires in COVID-19. The data were produced by immunoSEQ multiplex PCR, yet TCRdb's version contains in-frame clones alone and is incomplete. The sample gives approximately 270,000 clones, about 85% of which show up once; 0.7% to 1% is in the top ten. The sample was peripheral blood. The origin of the receptors is a human donor with COVID-19, enrolled during active disease. The donor label of this sample is uncertain.

CDR3 residues: CASSLDRFYGYTF. The CDR3 DNA reads TGTGCCAGCAGCTTGGACAGATTCTATGGCTACACCTTC. The gene calls are TRBV5-5 and TRBJ1-2; the D is unclear. The germline V gene has CDR1 SGHKS and CDR2 YYEKEE (reference sequence). Trimming removed 0 bases at V and 4 bases at J, with 7 bases between. This CDR3 is 13 amino acids long.

The rearrangement links TRBV2 to TRBJ1-5; D perhaps matches TRBD1 (6 bases). V was shortened by 0 bases and J by 6 bases, with 12 bases between the two germline ends. Germline V gives CDR1 SNHLY, CDR2 FYNNEI. The CDR3 covers 15 residues. The CDR3 nucleotides read TGTGCCAGCAGTGAAGCGCGGGGGGCCGCTCAGCCCCAGCATTTT. Translated: CASSEARGAAQPQHF.

This clone was recorded a few times. CDR3 protein: CASSLEWVRVNTEAFF. Written as DNA, the CDR3 is TGTGCCAGCAGCTTAGAGTGGGTCAGGGTTAACACTGAAGCTTTCTTT. The V call is TRBV7-9, the J call TRBJ1-1; D may be TRBD1 (5 bases). This CDR3 is 16 amino acids long. V lost 1 base and J lost 2, with 14 bases in between. Germline CDR1 SEHNR, CDR2 FQNEAQ (reference sequence).

The rearrangement uses TRBV7-9 and TRBJ2-2; 12 bases map to TRBD1. J lost 7 bases, V lost 5 bases, and 8 bases had no gene match. The length of the CDR3 is 16 residues. Germline loops: CDR1 SEHNR, CDR2 FQNEAQ (reference sequence). The CDR3 region has the DNA TGTGCCAGCAGCGCAGGGACAGGGGGCGCGAACGGGGAGCTGTTTTTT. This gives the protein CASSAGTGGANGELFF.

V is TRBV30 and J is TRBJ2-5; 16 nucleotides match TRBD2. V dropped 1 base and J dropped 0; count of bases not matched to a gene: 2. Germline CDR1 reads GTSNPN; CDR2 reads SVGIG (reference sequence). The CDR3 is made up of 17 amino acids. The CDR3 protein is CAWSAGLAGGYQETQYF. CDR3 nucleotides: TGTGCCTGGAGTGCGGGACTAGCGGGAGGGTACCAAGAGACCCAGTACTTC.

This chain uses TRBV27 with TRBJ1-2; D might be TRBD1 (5 bases). Germline V lookup: CDR1 MNHEY, CDR2 SMNVEV (reference sequence). The CDR3 spans 14 residues. V was cut by 0 bases and J by 8 bases, with 13 bases left in between. The CDR3 loop is CASSLSGRAGGYTF. The CDR3 nucleotides read TGTGCCAGCAGTTTATCTGGCAGGGCAGGCGGCTACACCTTC.

The V and J genes are TRBV11-1 and TRBJ2-6, with TRBD1 matching over 9 bases. The CDR3 spans 17 residues. V gave up 0 bases and J gave up 2 bases; unmatched junction bases: 2. Germline-derived CDR1 and CDR2 are SGHAT and FQDESV (reference sequence). The CDR3 here is CASSLARTGAGANVLTF. CDR3 bases: TGTGCCAGCAGCTTAGCCCGGACAGGGGCTGGGGCCAACGTCCTGACTTTC. Based on the CDR3 plus reference TRBV11-1 and TRBJ2-6, the full variable domain is EAEVAQSPRYKITEKSQAVAFWCDPISGHATLYWYRQILGQGPELLVQFQDESVVDDSQLPKDRFSAERLKGVDSTLKIQPAELGDSAMYLCASSLARTGAGANVLTFGAGSRLTVL.

The chain couples TRBV19 to TRBJ1-2; 10 bases line up with TRBD1. This CDR3 spans 16 amino acids. V was pared by 3 bases and J by 3 bases, with 7 bases of the junction left unmatched. CDR1 and CDR2 from the germline V gene are LNHDA and SQIVND (reference sequence). As DNA, the CDR3 is TGTGCCAGTAGTATTGTGGGGACAGGGGCGGACTATGGCTACACCTTC. Residues: CASSIVGTGADYGYTF.

V usage is TRBV3-1 (or the pseudogene TRBV3-2) and J usage is TRBJ2-3, with 13 positions matching TRBD2. The CDR3 extends over 17 amino acids. Germline loops: CDR1 LGHDT, CDR2 YNNKEL (reference sequence). The trim removed 2 bases at V and 4 bases at J, leaving 6 bases unmatched. CDR3 bases: TGTGCCAGCAGCCAAAGCGGACTAGCGGGAGTCGCAGATACGCAGTATTTT. Its translation is CASSQSGLAGVADTQYF.

The sample holds a few counts of this clone. This chain joins TRBV7-9 and TRBJ2-2, with unresolved D. Trimming removed 1 base at V and 4 bases at J, with 7 bases between. Germline V lookup: CDR1 SEHNR, CDR2 FQNEAQ (reference sequence). This CDR3 has 14 residues. CDR3 loop: CASSLGTITGELFF. CDR3 in DNA: TGTGCCAGCAGCTTAGGCACAATCACCGGGGAGCTGTTTTTT.

The gene calls are TRBV6-5 and TRBJ2-7; 9 bases are shared with TRBD1. Looked up from germline, CDR1 is MNHEY and CDR2 is SVGAGI. The CDR3 loop spans 15 amino acids. V lost 5 bases, J lost 3 bases, and 8 bases stayed unmatched. CDR3 sequence (DNA): TGTGCCAGCAGTCCACAGGGGGCGGTCGGCTACGAGCAGTACTTC. This encodes CASSPQGAVGYEQYF.

Note on this clone: This sample includes further DNA sequences coding for the same CDR3. The chain couples TRBV5-1 to TRBJ1-4; no reliable D call. CDR3 length: 14 residues. Trimming cost V 0 bases and J 0 bases, with 3 bases left between them. CDR1 and CDR2 from the germline V gene are SGHRS and YFSETQ. CDR3 in amino acids: CASSLGPTNEKLFF. CDR3 bases: TGCGCCAGCAGCTTGGGGCCAACTAATGAAAAACTGTTTTTT.

This clone was counted between two and nine times. This chain uses TRBV28 with TRBJ1-1; possible D gene TRBD1, 5 bases. V lost 6 bases, J lost 5 bases, and 19 bases lay in between. The CDR3 is 15 amino acids. Germline values: CDR1 MDHEN, CDR2 SYDVKM. This chain's CDR3 is CASSPARGAGTEAFF. In DNA, the CDR3 is TGTGCCAGCAGCCCCGCCCGAGGGGCGGGAACTGAAGCTTTCTTT.

V gene TRBV12-3 or TRBV12-4 combines with J gene TRBJ2-2, with 7 nucleotides matching TRBD2. V lost 6 bases, J lost 5 bases, and 0 bases stayed unmatched. The CDR3 loop spans 12 amino acids. The CDR3 region is CASRRETGELFF. The DNA for the CDR3 is TGTGCCAGCAGGCGGGAGACCGGGGAGCTGTTTTTT.

This chain links TRBV11-1 with TRBJ2-3; 11 nucleotides match TRBD2. Germline V gene sequence: CDR1 SGHAT, CDR2 FQDESV (reference sequence). Trimming at V came to 2 bases and at J to 3 bases, leaving 4 bases not matched to a gene. This CDR3 is 16 amino acids long. Written as DNA, the CDR3 is TGTGCCAGCAGCTTAACCGGGACTAGCGGAACAGATACGCAGTATTTT. It specifies CASSLTGTSGTDTQYF.

The J gene is TRBJ1-6, the V gene TRBV14; tentatively, D is TRBD1 (5 bases). The germline V gene has CDR1 SGHDN and CDR2 FVKESK. This CDR3 has 14 amino acids. V was trimmed by 1 base and J by 5 bases, leaving 6 bases between them. For the CDR3, the DNA is TGTGCCAGCAGCCAAGCCAGGGATAATTCACCCCTCCACTTT. This translates into CASSQARDNSPLHF.

This clone was observed a handful of times. This chain uses TRBV9 with TRBJ1-1; the match to TRBD1 covers 11 bases. The CDR3 extends over 18 amino acids. The germline V gene has CDR1 SGDLS and CDR2 YYNGEE. J gave up 0 bases and V 3 bases, and 10 bases lay outside the gene matches. The CDR3: CASSGARTGGSLNTEAFF. As DNA, the CDR3 is TGTGCCAGCAGCGGGGCCCGGACAGGGGGCTCCTTGAACACTGAAGCTTTCTTT.

This sequence joins TRBV2 and TRBJ1-6; the match to TRBD1 covers 7 bases. V trimming: 5 bases; J trimming: 10 bases; junction bases outside the gene matches: 11. CDR1 and CDR2 from the germline V gene are SNHLY and FYNNEI. CDR3 length: 15 amino acids. As DNA, the CDR3 is TGTGCCAGCAGTCTCAACCAGGGGGTACGCTCACCCCTCCACTTT. Protein sequence: CASSLNQGVRSPLHF.

The chain is built from TRBV5-5 and TRBJ1-6, with D tentatively TRBD1 (5 bases). The CDR3 has 16 residues. Trimming pared 0 bases from V and 7 bases from J, leaving 14 bases between. Germline V lookup: CDR1 SGHKS, CDR2 YYEKEE (reference sequence). The CDR3 DNA reads TGTGCCAGCAGCTTGGTGGGGGGGGTACAGAATTCACCCCTCCACTTT. Residues: CASSLVGGVQNSPLHF. Variable domain in full (rest from reference TRBV5-5 and TRBJ1-6): DAGVTQSPTHLIKTRGQQVTLRCSPISGHKSVSWYQQVLGQGPQFIFQYYEKEERGRGNFPDRFSARQFPNYSSELNVNALLLGDSALYLCASSLVGGVQNSPLHFGNGTRLTVT.

The count of this clone is one. This chain joins TRBV6-1 and TRBJ1-6; D is unclear. The CDR3 is 12 residues long. Per germline, CDR1 MNHNS and CDR2 SASEGT. Trimming stripped 1 base from V and 12 bases from J, with 7 bases between. The CDR3 nucleotides read TGTGCCAGCAGTGAAGATCCGCGACCCCTCCACTTT. As protein: CASSEDPRPLHF.

J is TRBJ1-4 and V is TRBV11-1; D call uncertain. The CDR3 covers 14 residues. CDR1 is SGHAT and CDR2 is FQDESV in the germline V gene (reference sequence). The germline V and J ends were trimmed by 2 bases and 0 bases, with 4 bases remaining between them. CDR3 in amino acids: CASSLLATNEKLFF. In DNA form, the CDR3 reads TGTGCCAGCAGCTTACTTGCAACTAATGAAAAACTGTTTTTT. Full variable domain (missing parts from reference TRBV11-1 and TRBJ1-4): EAEVAQSPRYKITEKSQAVAFWCDPISGHATLYWYRQILGQGPELLVQFQDESVVDDSQLPKDRFSAERLKGVDSTLKIQPAELGDSAMYLCASSLLATNEKLFFGSGTQLSVL.

The gene calls are TRBV28 and TRBJ1-2; D is possibly TRBD1 (6 bases). This CDR3 region has 16 residues. Trimming removed 3 bases at V and 4 bases at J, with 18 bases between. The germline CDR1 and CDR2 sequences are MDHEN and SYDVKM. The CDR3 loop reads CASSFREPGEGYGYTF. CDR3 DNA sequence: TGTGCCAGCAGTTTTCGCGAACCAGGGGAGGGCTATGGCTACACCTTC.

This sequence joins TRBV11-1 and TRBJ2-2, with TRBD1 identical over 9 bases. Germline trimming cut 3 bases from V and 5 bases from J; bases unmatched to any gene: 1. The CDR3 contains 14 residues. Germline-derived CDR1 and CDR2 are SGHAT and FQDESV (reference sequence). The CDR3 loop is CASSLGQGTGELFF. The CDR3 DNA sequence: TGTGCCAGCAGCTTGGGACAGGGTACCGGGGAGCTGTTTTTT.

The count of this clone is one. The chain combines TRBV9 with TRBJ2-3, with D unresolved. Germline V gene lookup returns CDR1 SGDLS and CDR2 YYNGEE. Trimming pared 4 bases from V and 5 bases from J, leaving 11 bases between. CDR3 size: 13 residues. CDR3 amino acids: CASSPRSVDTQYF. The CDR3 coding sequence is TGTGCCAGCAGCCCTCGATCGGTAGATACGCAGTATTTT.